This entry is about one T cell receptor beta chain. Its antigen is currently unknown. Treatment: oral pan-JAK inhibitor, 5-10 mg twice daily. These data belong to a study of CD8+ T cells in alopecia areata. Study overall: At a dose of 5 to 10 mg twice daily, oral tofacitinib was given to treated patients. Broader study findings: While tofacitinib was given, many expanded lesional clones persisted in scalp and blood. Unlike in mice, where it was clearer, TCR sharing across patients was less clear, possibly HLA-related. Scalp clonality dropped significantly under tofacitinib, as did expanded CD8+ top-100 clones.

Extracted RNA was reverse transcribed into cDNA, the sequencing template. Sequencing used immunoSEQ multiplex PCR; TCRdb keeps in-frame clones, though not all of them. The table lists 75,000 to 80,000 clones, 60% to 70% of them singletons. The V gene's germline CDR1 is MNHEY and CDR2 SVGAGI. The CDR3 has 13 residues. Deletions cut 2 bases from V and 2 bases from J, with 7 bases between. This specimen consisted of CD8+ T cells sorted from blood, obtained at week 24, from a patient treated with tofacitinib. This clonotype originated in a human donor with alopecia areata. J is TRBJ2-7 and V is TRBV6-5; D remains ambiguous. CDR3 protein: CASSYAAPYEQYF. CDR3 nucleotide sequence: TGTGCCAGCAGTTACGCGGCTCCCTACGAGCAGTACTTC.